The sample holds many counts of the clone carrying this T cell receptor (beta chain). The antigen is unknown. The sample belongs to a study of identical twins. Study observations and caveats: Beta out-of-frame sequences showed weaker excess sharing between twins.

Each cDNA held unique molecular identifiers, and template switching gave it a universal primer site. TCRdb processed the 5' RACE reads anew with MiXCR; each CDR3 protein has one entry. The sample consists of hundreds of thousands of distinct CDR3 sequences, about 7.5% of them appearing once. The CDR3 extends over 14 amino acids. These same records also appear under a second study, on yellow fever vaccine responses in identical twins.

The specimen sequenced was memory (CD45RO+) T cells sorted from blood. V is TRBV21-1 and J is TRBJ2-7; the table's D call TRBD1 went unverified against the DNA. TRBV21-1 is a known pseudogene. This clonotype originated in a woman aged 18-35 years in good health. CDR3 protein: CASRARDRSYEQYF. The CDR3 nucleotides read TGTGCCAGCAGAGCCCGGGACAGGTCCTACGAGCAGTACTTC.